Each of the 20 T cell receptor beta chains below was sequenced from the same sample in a study of blood T cell repertoires in COVID-19. Method: immunoSEQ multiplex PCR; TCRdb's copy keeps in-frame clones and lacks some. The repertoire holds about 260,000 clones, 70% to 90% seen once, with roughly 1.2% in the top ten. The specimen sequenced was PBMCs or T cells enriched from blood (not recorded which). These receptors all stem from a woman between 35 and 50 years old with acute COVID-19.

The chain couples TRBV28 to TRBJ1-3; no reliable D call. Trimming stripped 3 bases from V and 9 bases from J, with 15 bases between. Germline assignment: CDR1 MDHEN and CDR2 SYDVKM. The CDR3 extends over 14 amino acids. This chain's CDR3 is CASSFGEADATIYF. The CDR3 nucleotides are TGTGCCAGCAGTTTTGGGGAGGCGGACGCCACCATATATTTT.

The J gene is TRBJ2-1, the V gene TRBV7-3; 8 positions match TRBD2. Trimming took 4 bases from V and 4 from J; bases not matched to a gene: 3. CDR3 length equals 14 residues. The germline V gene has CDR1 SGHTA and CDR2 FQGTGA. This chain's CDR3 is CASSSQRGYNEQFF. Written as DNA, the CDR3 is TGTGCCAGCAGCTCCCAGCGGGGGTACAATGAGCAGTTCTTC. The full variable domain, with the rest looked up from reference TRBV7-3 and TRBJ2-1, is GAGVSQTPSNKVTEKGKYVELRCDPISGHTALYWYRQSLGQGPEFLIYFQGTGAADDSGLPNDRFFAVRPEGSVSTLKIQRTERGDSAVYLCASSSQRGYNEQFFGPGTRLTVL.

The chain combines TRBV5-1 with TRBJ1-5, with D possibly being TRBD1 (5 bases). Trimming stripped 0 bases from V and 4 bases from J, with 11 bases between. The CDR3 consists of 15 residues. Germline V CDR1 and CDR2: SGHRS, YFSETQ. The CDR3 spells CASSLAAGPNQPQHF. The CDR3 bases are TGCGCCAGCAGCTTGGCTGCAGGGCCTAATCAGCCCCAGCATTTT.

This clone showed up many times. V and J are TRBV6-4 and TRBJ2-2; weak D call: TRBD2 (6 bases). This CDR3 contains 14 residues. CDR1 MRHNA and CDR2 SNTAGT come from the germline V gene. Trimming took 8 bases from V and 3 from J, leaving 13 bases between them. CDR3 sequence reads: CASSTGDDTGELFF. CDR3 bases: TGTGCCAGCTCTACGGGAGATGACACCGGGGAGCTGTTTTTT.

The sample holds many counts of this clone. One junction end disagrees with the germline gene, perhaps due to a read error. The rearrangement uses TRBV19 and TRBJ1-5; the match to TRBD1 covers 7 bases. The CDR3 sequence is 13 residues long. Looked up from germline, CDR1 is LNHDA and CDR2 is SQIVND (reference sequence). The CDR3 sequence: CASSISVSGQPRF. For the CDR3, the DNA is TGTGCCAGTAGTATAAGTGTATCGGGACAGCCGAGATTT. The full variable domain, its missing parts supplied by reference TRBV19 and TRBJ1-5, is DGGITQSPKYLFRKEGQNVTLSCEQNLNHDAMYWYRQDPGQGLRLIYYSQIVNDFQKGDIAEGYSVSREKKESFPLTVTSAQKNPTAFYLCASSISVSGQPRFGDGTRLSIL.

The rearrangement links TRBV7-3 to TRBJ2-1; 8 bases are a match to TRBD2. CDR1 is SGHTA and CDR2 is FQGTGA in the germline V gene. This CDR3 is built from 16 residues. The J segment lost 1 base and the V segment lost 5 bases, leaving 7 bases of the junction unmatched. This CDR3 is CASSPSGSPSYNEQFF. The CDR3 nucleotides read TGTGCCAGCAGCCCCAGCGGGAGTCCTTCCTACAATGAGCAGTTCTTC.

This clone was detected many times. The chain employs TRBV15 and TRBJ1-1; D is unresolved. CDR1 LNHNV and CDR2 YYDKDF come from the germline V gene (reference sequence). V lost 0 bases and J 3 bases, leaving 5 bases between the germline ends. CDR3 length equals 13 residues. The CDR3 DNA is TGTGCCACCAGCAGAGACAGATACACTGAAGCTTTCTTT. Amino acids: CATSRDRYTEAFF. Supplemented by reference TRBV15 and TRBJ1-1, the full variable domain reads DAMVIQNPRYQVTQFGKPVTLSCSQTLNHNVMYWYQQKSSQAPKLLFHYYDKDFNNEADTPDNFQSRRPNTSFCFLDIRSPGLGDTAMYLCATSRDRYTEAFFGQGTRLTVV.

The chain couples TRBV7-9 to TRBJ1-6; D is perhaps TRBD1 (6 bases). Germline V gene data show CDR1 as SEHNR and CDR2 as FQNEAQ (reference sequence). V was shortened by 6 bases and J by 9 bases, with 12 bases between the two germline ends. The CDR3 length is 13 residues. CDR3 in amino acids: CASSLDSSSPLHF. CDR3 DNA sequence: TGTGCCAGCAGTTTGGACAGCAGTTCACCCCTCCACTTT.

This chain links TRBV12-3 or TRBV12-4 with TRBJ1-1, with a possible D match to TRBD1 (5 bases). This CDR3 is 13 amino acids long. V lost 5 bases and J 4 bases, leaving 11 bases between the germline ends. CDR3 protein: CASSLTARTEAFF. CDR3 sequence (DNA): TGTGCCAGCAGTCTGACAGCCCGCACTGAAGCTTTCTTT.

The chain has TRBV19 and TRBJ2-7; weak D call: TRBD1 (6 bases). The CDR3 contains 14 residues. Germline CDR1 is LNHDA and CDR2 is SQIVND (reference sequence). The ends were cut back, 4 bases at V and 5 bases at J, with 15 bases in the middle. CDR3 in DNA: TGTGCCAGTAGTAGGTTGAGGGGGTATGACGAGCAGTACTTC. This codes for CASSRLRGYDEQYF.

V usage is TRBV19 and J usage is TRBJ2-1; the D is unclear. V was cut by 4 bases and J by 0 bases, with 13 bases left in between. In germline, CDR1 is LNHDA, CDR2 SQIVND (reference sequence). The length of the CDR3 is 16 residues. The CDR3 nucleotides read TGTGCCAGTAGTACGAGCCTCGCGGACTCCTACAATGAGCAGTTCTTC. Protein: CASSTSLADSYNEQFF.

This clone was observed once. J is TRBJ2-7 and V is TRBV6-2 or TRBV6-3; tentatively, D is TRBD2 (6 bases). Germline values: CDR1 MNHEY, CDR2 SVGEGT. Between the trimmed V and J ends, which lost 2 bases and 5 bases, there was a span of 16 bases. The length of the CDR3 is 15 residues. This CDR3 is CASSYGGTEADEQYF. CDR3 nucleotide sequence: TGTGCCAGCAGTTACGGAGGGACGGAGGCGGACGAGCAGTACTTC.

This chain uses TRBV5-1 with TRBJ2-2, with 13 bases identical to TRBD2. V shed 6 bases, J shed 0 bases, and the junction held 5 bases outside the gene matches. The CDR3 length is 17 residues. Germline V gene data show CDR1 as SGHRS and CDR2 as YFSETQ. The CDR3 bases are TGCGCCAGCACTCGGACTAGCGGGGGTACGAACACCGGGGAGCTGTTTTTT. It encodes CASTRTSGGTNTGELFF.

The chain joins TRBV7-2 to TRBJ2-3; 7 nucleotides align to TRBD1. The CDR3 consists of 13 residues. CDR1 SGHTA and CDR2 FQGNSA come from the germline V gene. With V trimmed by 6 bases and J by 0 bases, 0 bases remained unmatched. Here the CDR3 DNA reads TGTGCCAGCAGACAGGGGAGCACAGATACGCAGTATTTT. This encodes CASRQGSTDTQYF. Combining the CDR3 with reference TRBV7-2 and TRBJ2-3 gives the whole variable domain GAGVSQSPSNKVTEKGKDVELRCDPISGHTALYWYRQSLGQGLEFLIYFQGNSAPDKSGLPSDRFSAERTGGSVSTLTIQRTQQEDSAVYLCASRQGSTDTQYFGPGTRLTVL.

The J gene is TRBJ1-2, the V gene TRBV6-5; TRBD1 might be the D (5 bases). Germline CDR1 and CDR2: MNHEY and SVGAGI. V lost 0 bases, J lost 6 bases, and 11 bases lay in between. This CDR3 is built from 14 residues. The CDR3 region is CASSYSWGGDGYTF. The CDR3 bases are TGTGCCAGCAGTTACTCTTGGGGAGGGGATGGCTACACCTTC.

V is TRBV5-6 and J is TRBJ1-1; no definite D call. The V end was cut by 3 bases, the J end by 3 bases, with 3 bases between. CDR1 and CDR2 from the germline V gene are SGHDT and YYEEEE. CDR3 length: 11 residues. The CDR3 loop is CASSWHTEAFF. For the CDR3, the DNA is TGTGCCAGCAGCTGGCACACTGAAGCTTTCTTT.

Written as DNA, the CDR3 is TGTGCCAGCGTGCGGGACCAAATTCTCGGCGGCTACACCTTC. Its protein is CASVRDQILGGYTF. This chain links TRBV7-9 with TRBJ1-2; maybe TRBD1 (5 bases). The CDR3 extends over 14 amino acids. V was cut by 8 bases and J by 8 bases, with 21 bases left in between. CDR1 and CDR2 from the germline V gene are SEHNR and FQNEAQ (reference sequence).

V gene TRBV7-9 combines with J gene TRBJ1-2; 7 positions match TRBD1. V was clipped by 0 bases and J by 2 bases; unmatched bases: 6. CDR1 and CDR2 (germline): SEHNR, FQNEAQ (reference sequence). CDR3 length: 16 residues. This chain's CDR3 is CASSLAETGPNYGYTF. CDR3 sequence (DNA): TGTGCCAGCAGCTTAGCGGAGACAGGGCCAAACTATGGCTACACCTTC.

V is TRBV24-1 and J is TRBJ2-7; 10 bases match TRBD1. The J segment lost 3 bases and the V segment lost 4 bases, leaving 5 bases of the junction unmatched. Germline values: CDR1 KGHDR, CDR2 SFDVKD. This CDR3 has 15 residues. CDR3 amino acids: CATSDTRTGGYEQYF. For the CDR3, the DNA is TGTGCCACCAGTGACACCAGGACAGGGGGCTACGAGCAGTACTTC.

This chain joins TRBV30 and TRBJ1-1; D is undetermined. Germline values: CDR1 GTSNPN, CDR2 SVGIG (reference sequence). CDR3 length: 14 amino acids. Trimming left V 5 bases short and J 1 base short, with 14 bases between. The chain's CDR3 is CAWLSRVPNTEAFF. The CDR3, as DNA: TGTGCCTGGCTCAGCCGGGTCCCGAACACTGAAGCTTTCTTT.